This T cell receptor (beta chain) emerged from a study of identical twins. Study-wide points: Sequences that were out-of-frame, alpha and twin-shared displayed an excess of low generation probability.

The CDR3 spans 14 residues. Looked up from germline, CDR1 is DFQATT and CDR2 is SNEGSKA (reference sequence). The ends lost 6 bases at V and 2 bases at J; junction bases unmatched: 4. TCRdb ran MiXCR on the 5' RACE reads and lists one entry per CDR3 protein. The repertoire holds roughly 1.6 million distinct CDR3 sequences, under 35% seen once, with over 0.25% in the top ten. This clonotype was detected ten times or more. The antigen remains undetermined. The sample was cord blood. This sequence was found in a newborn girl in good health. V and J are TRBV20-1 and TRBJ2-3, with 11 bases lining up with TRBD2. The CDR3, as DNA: TGCAGTGCGATTAGCGGGGGGGCCACAGATACGCAGTATTTT. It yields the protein CSAISGGATDTQYF.